Each of the 26 T cell receptor beta chains below was sequenced from the same sample in a study of cytomegalovirus exposure and HLA in healthy donors. The PCR contained 60 Vbeta and 13 Jbeta primers. Some clones are missing from TCRdb's copy, which holds only in-frame ones; the method was immunoSEQ multiplex PCR. The sample lists 100,000 or so clones, around 80% occurring once. Sequenced material: PBMCs. The receptors originated from a young woman in good health and CMV-seronegative.

The chain uses TRBV5-6 and TRBJ1-2; tentative D call: TRBD1 (5 bases). The CDR3 is made up of 13 amino acids. Germline loops: CDR1 SGHDT, CDR2 YYEEEE. Trimming removed 0 bases at V and 6 bases at J, with 9 bases between. Written as DNA, the CDR3 is TGTGCCAGCAGCTTGGCCAGGGTACATGGCTACACCTTC. Its protein is CASSLARVHGYTF. Using reference TRBV5-6 and TRBJ1-2 for the parts outside the CDR3, the full variable domain is DAGVTQSPTHLIKTRGQQVTLRCSPKSGHDTVSWYQQALGQGPQFIFQYYEEEERQRGNFPDRFSGHQFPNYSSELNVNALLLGDSALYLCASSLARVHGYTFGSGTRLTVV.

This chain connects TRBV7-2 to TRBJ2-1, with no clear D. Between the trimmed V and J ends, which lost 2 bases and 0 bases, there was a span of 2 bases. CDR3 size: 13 residues. Germline V gives CDR1 SGHTA, CDR2 FQGNSA. CDR3 region: CASSLYSYNEQFF. The CDR3, as DNA: TGTGCCAGCAGCTTATACTCCTACAATGAGCAGTTCTTC.

The V call is TRBV19, the J call TRBJ1-1; 8 bases are a match to TRBD1. V dropped 4 bases and J dropped 1; count of bases not matched to a gene: 14. CDR1 is LNHDA and CDR2 is SQIVND in the germline V gene (reference sequence). The CDR3 covers 18 residues. Here the CDR3 DNA reads TGTGCCAGTAGTACGAGTACCTATGCCGGACAGGGGAACACTGAAGCTTTCTTT. Translated: CASSTSTYAGQGNTEAFF.

The V and J genes are TRBV21-1 and TRBJ1-5; the DNA was not compared with TRBD1, the D call given in the table. TRBV21-1 is classified as a pseudogene. This CDR3 contains 15 residues. CDR3 nucleotides: TGTGCCAGCAGCAAAAGCAGGGATGATGGACAGCCCCAGCATTTT. This translates into CASSKSRDDGQPQHF.

The chain uses TRBV7-2 and TRBJ2-1; a weak D match, TRBD2 (7 bases). Germline CDR1 reads SGHTA; CDR2 reads FQGNSA. V lost 2 bases to trimming and J lost 6 bases, with 17 bases between them. The CDR3 covers 16 residues. The CDR3 spells CASSLSGGRGPNEQFF. The CDR3 DNA reads as TGTGCCAGCAGCTTATCGGGGGGTCGGGGGCCCAATGAGCAGTTCTTC. The full variable domain, completed using reference TRBV7-2 and TRBJ2-1, is GAGVSQSPSNKVTEKGKDVELRCDPISGHTALYWYRQSLGQGLEFLIYFQGNSAPDKSGLPSDRFSAERTGGSVSTLTIQRTQQEDSAVYLCASSLSGGRGPNEQFFGPGTRLTVL.

This CDR3 is CASSLEGVTGELFF. The CDR3 coding sequence is TGTGCCAGCAGCTTAGAAGGGGTCACCGGGGAGCTGTTTTTT. This chain joins TRBV11-3 and TRBJ2-2; D is perhaps TRBD1 (5 bases). CDR1 and CDR2 from the germline V gene are SGHNT and YENEEA. The V end lost 0 bases, the J end lost 4 bases, and 6 bases lay between the germline ends. The CDR3 loop spans 14 amino acids.

V usage is TRBV4-3 and J usage is TRBJ1-2; D is uncertain. CDR1 and CDR2 (germline): LGHNA, YSLEER. V lost 0 bases and J 3 bases, leaving 11 bases between the germline ends. This CDR3 is 15 amino acids long. For the CDR3, the DNA is TGCGCCAGCAGCCAAGACCTGGCCGGAGACTATGGCTACACCTTC. Residues: CASSQDLAGDYGYTF.

The chain combines TRBV28 with TRBJ1-4; no reliable D call. In germline, CDR1 is MDHEN, CDR2 SYDVKM. The CDR3 is made up of 14 amino acids. Trimming cost V 5 bases and J 7 bases, with 14 bases left between them. In DNA form, the CDR3 reads TGTGCCAGCAGTCTCGACACTGGTTTTGAAAAACTGTTTTTT. This gives the protein CASSLDTGFEKLFF.

In this sample, this clone turned up once. J is TRBJ1-5 and V is TRBV19; D remains ambiguous. Germline CDR1 reads LNHDA; CDR2 reads SQIVND (reference sequence). V shed 3 bases and J shed 0 bases, with 12 bases lying between them. The CDR3 consists of 16 residues. CDR3 residues: CASSISGRYSNQPQHF. The DNA of the CDR3 is TGTGCCAGTAGTATTAGCGGGCGATATAGCAATCAGCCCCAGCATTTT.

The chain has TRBV27 and TRBJ2-5, with 8 nucleotides matching TRBD2. Unmatched junction bases numbered 9, after V lost 9 bases and J lost 3 bases. Germline V gene lookup returns CDR1 MNHEY and CDR2 SMNVEV (reference sequence). The length of the CDR3 is 14 residues. CDR3 sequence (DNA): TGTGCCAGGCGAGCCGGGACTAGAAAAGAGACCCAGTACTTC. It codes for CARRAGTRKETQYF.

V and J are TRBV5-4 and TRBJ1-2, with D unclear. Trimming took off 1 base at V and 4 bases at J, with 14 bases between the two ends. Germline V gene data show CDR1 as SGHNT and CDR2 as YYREEE (reference sequence). This CDR3 is 15 amino acids long. This CDR3 reads CASSLHLGGSYGYTF. CDR3 coding DNA: TGTGCCAGCAGCTTGCATTTGGGAGGTAGCTATGGCTACACCTTC.

The rearrangement joins TRBV10-1 to TRBJ2-5, with unresolved D. Per germline, CDR1 WNHNN and CDR2 SYGVQD (reference sequence). The V end was cut by 8 bases, the J end by 4 bases, with 8 bases between. The CDR3 totals 11 residues. The CDR3 protein is CASPSRETQYF. The CDR3 DNA follows: TGCGCCAGCCCTTCCAGAGAGACCCAGTACTTC.

The chain recombines TRBV4-3 with TRBJ2-3, with 7 bases matching TRBD1. This CDR3 contains 19 residues. Germline assignment: CDR1 LGHNA and CDR2 YSLEER. V lost 4 bases, J lost 2 bases, and 18 bases stayed unmatched. The CDR3 region is CASSPGLGTVGFLTDTQYF. CDR3 coding DNA: TGCGCCAGCAGCCCTGGGCTCGGGACAGTAGGTTTCCTCACAGATACGCAGTATTTT.

The chain couples TRBV18 to TRBJ2-5; D possibly corresponds to TRBD2 (6 bases). The germline gives CDR1 KGHSH, CDR2 LQKENI. V lost 4 bases, J lost 2 bases, and 8 bases lay in between. The length of the CDR3 is 13 residues. CDR3 region: CASSHGGQETQYF. CDR3 bases: TGTGCCAGCTCACACGGGGGTCAAGAGACCCAGTACTTC.

The V and J genes are TRBV28 and TRBJ1-3; D is perhaps TRBD1 (6 bases). CDR3 length equals 18 residues. Trimming cost V 3 bases and J 4 bases, with 22 bases left between them. Germline-derived CDR1 and CDR2 are MDHEN and SYDVKM. The CDR3 DNA is TGTGCCAGCAGTTTTCAGGGGCTAACAGGGAGTCGGGGAAACACCATATATTTT. This gives the protein CASSFQGLTGSRGNTIYF.

To note about this clone: In the same sample, other DNA sequences code for this CDR3. The genes are TRBV7-2 and TRBJ2-3; D remains ambiguous. With 5 bases removed from V and 2 bases from J, the gap between germline ends came to 5 bases. This CDR3 is 12 amino acids long. From germline, CDR1 is SGHTA and CDR2 FQGNSA. CDR3 in amino acids: CASSLYTDTQYF. CDR3 in DNA: TGTGCCAGCAGCCTATACACAGATACGCAGTATTTT.

The chain couples TRBV5-6 to TRBJ1-2; weak D call: TRBD1 (5 bases). The CDR3 sequence is 16 residues long. Germline CDR1 reads SGHDT; CDR2 reads YYEEEE. V was pared by 1 base and J by 3 bases, with 16 bases between. CDR3 loop: CASSLLPETGHYGYTF. Written as DNA, the CDR3 is TGTGCCAGCAGCTTGCTCCCCGAAACAGGACACTATGGCTACACCTTC.

As regards this clone: The same CDR3 can be traced to other DNA sequences in this sample. The V call is TRBV28, the J call TRBJ2-7; no firm D call. This CDR3 region has 11 residues. V was pared by 7 bases and J by 7 bases, with 11 bases between. Germline V lookup: CDR1 MDHEN, CDR2 SYDVKM. The CDR3 coding sequence is TGTGCCAGCACCTTGGTCGGGGAGCAGTACTTC. Translation gives CASTLVGEQYF.

The chain recombines TRBV2 with TRBJ2-7; D is ambiguous. The CDR3 sequence is 12 residues long. Germline V gene sequence: CDR1 SNHLY, CDR2 FYNNEI. The V end lost 2 bases, the J end lost 6 bases, and 8 bases lay between the germline ends. The CDR3 reads CASSELRREQYF. CDR3 DNA sequence: TGTGCCAGCAGTGAACTACGTCGCGAGCAGTACTTC.

This clone was found once. The rearrangement joins TRBV19 to TRBJ2-5, with 9 bases identical to TRBD2. The V segment lost 8 bases and the J segment 4 bases; nucleotides outside the gene matches: 14. Germline V gene lookup returns CDR1 LNHDA and CDR2 SQIVND (reference sequence). The CDR3 runs 16 residues. CDR3: CASWSDASGVGETQYF. The CDR3 coding sequence is TGTGCCAGTTGGAGCGACGCTAGCGGGGTAGGAGAGACCCAGTACTTC.

On this clone: A read error may produce the germline difference seen at one junction end. The CDR3 region has the DNA TGTTCCAGCCACAGGGGGGGCGTGAACACTGAAGCTTTCTTT. Protein: CSSHRGGVNTEAFF. V is TRBV7-9 and J is TRBJ1-1, with 8 positions matching TRBD1. This CDR3 contains 14 residues. The germline CDR1 and CDR2 sequences are SEHNR and FQNEAQ (reference sequence).

This chain joins TRBV7-9 and TRBJ2-1; 9 positions agree with TRBD2. Germline V gene data show CDR1 as SEHNR and CDR2 as FQNEAQ (reference sequence). This CDR3 region has 15 residues. Germline trimming cut 5 bases from V and 4 bases from J; bases unmatched to any gene: 6. For the CDR3, the DNA is TGTGCCAGCAGCACCCGTCTAGCGGGGTACAATGAGCAGTTCTTC. Its protein product is CASSTRLAGYNEQFF.

The rearrangement links TRBV9 to TRBJ2-5, with D possibly TRBD1 on 6 matching bases. The CDR3 consists of 15 residues. From germline, CDR1 is SGDLS and CDR2 YYNGEE. V lost 4 bases, J lost 7 bases, and 20 bases lay in between. CDR3 bases: TGTGCCAGCAGCAAACACAGGGCGCCGGGCGGGACCCAGTACTTC. Translated: CASSKHRAPGGTQYF.

The chain links TRBV4-1 to TRBJ1-6; D gene ambiguous. This CDR3 is built from 17 residues. Trimming removed 1 base from V and 2 bases from J, with 12 bases in between. Germline CDR1 MGHRA, CDR2 YSYEKL. The CDR3 sequence: CASSQVLGSTYNSPLHF. CDR3 nucleotide sequence: TGCGCCAGCAGCCAAGTCCTCGGGTCCACCTATAATTCACCCCTCCACTTT.

CDR3 DNA: TGTGCCAGCAGCTTAGCGAGGCCAGGGATAAACAATCAGCCCCAGCATTTT. This codes for CASSLARPGINNQPQHF. The V gene is TRBV7-2, the J gene TRBJ1-5; maybe TRBD1 (5 bases). Germline CDR1 is SGHTA and CDR2 is FQGNSA. The CDR3 covers 17 residues. Trimming removed 0 bases at V and 3 bases at J, with 15 bases between.

The chain links TRBV28 to TRBJ2-7; TRBD2 matches at 8 bases. Per germline, CDR1 MDHEN and CDR2 SYDVKM. The CDR3 runs to 15 residues. V gave up 6 bases and J gave up 3 bases; unmatched junction bases: 10. This CDR3 is CASRSGGVSYYEQYF. As DNA, the CDR3 is TGTGCCAGCAGATCGGGGGGGGTGAGTTACTACGAGCAGTACTTC.